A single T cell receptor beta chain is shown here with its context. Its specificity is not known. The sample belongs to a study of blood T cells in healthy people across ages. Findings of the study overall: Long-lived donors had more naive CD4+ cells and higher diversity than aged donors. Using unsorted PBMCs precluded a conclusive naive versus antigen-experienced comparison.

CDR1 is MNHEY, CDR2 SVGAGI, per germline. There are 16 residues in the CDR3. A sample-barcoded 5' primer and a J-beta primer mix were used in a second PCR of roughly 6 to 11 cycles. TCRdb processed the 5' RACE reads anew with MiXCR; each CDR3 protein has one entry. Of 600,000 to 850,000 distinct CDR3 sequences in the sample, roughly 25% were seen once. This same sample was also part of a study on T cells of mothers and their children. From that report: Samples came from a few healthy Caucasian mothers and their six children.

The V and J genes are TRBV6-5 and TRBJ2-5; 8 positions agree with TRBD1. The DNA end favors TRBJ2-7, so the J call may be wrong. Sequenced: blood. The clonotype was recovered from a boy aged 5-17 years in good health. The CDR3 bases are TGTGCCAGCAGTTACGCCCAGACAGGGGAACCCTACGAGCAGTACTTC. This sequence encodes CASSYAQTGEPYEQYF.